These T cell receptor beta chains were read from a single sample in a study of blood T cell repertoires in COVID-19. Method: immunoSEQ multiplex PCR; TCRdb's copy keeps in-frame clones and lacks some. The profile shows about 240,000 clones, around 89% of them singletons. The material sequenced was PBMCs or T cells enriched from blood (not recorded which). The receptors here all came from a woman aged 25 to 39 who had recovered from COVID-19. CDR3s include the opening cysteine and the closing phenylalanine or tryptophan. The order of the fields is clone size, D gene, J gene, V gene, CDR3 protein, CDR3 DNA. The D gene is left open where the match is weak. Clone size is stated in some rows and not others, as once, few, many or a class when expanded.

clone_size: -
d_call: -
j_call: TRBJ1-5
v_call: TRBV15
cdr3_aa: CATSREGGGWQPQHF
cdr3_nt: TGTGCCACCAGCAGAGAGGGGGGAGGGTGGCAGCCCCAGCATTTT

clone_size: -
d_call: TRBD1
j_call: TRBJ2-3
v_call: TRBV9
cdr3_aa: CASSLTGTGSDTQYF
cdr3_nt: TGTGCCAGCAGCCTTACCGGGACAGGGTCGGATACGCAGTATTTT

clone_size: -
d_call: -
j_call: TRBJ2-1
v_call: TRBV14
cdr3_aa: CASSQVGWWASRQSSYNEQFF
cdr3_nt: TGTGCCAGCAGCCAAGTTGGGTGGTGGGCTAGCAGACAAAGCTCCTACAATGAGCAGTTCTTC

clone_size: -
d_call: -
j_call: TRBJ1-1
v_call: TRBV7-9
cdr3_aa: CASRASAEAFF
cdr3_nt: TGTGCCAGCCGAGCGAGCGCTGAAGCTTTCTTT

clone_size: -
d_call: TRBD1
j_call: TRBJ1-1
v_call: TRBV13
cdr3_aa: CASSSGTGTEAFF
cdr3_nt: TGTGCCAGCAGCTCCGGGACAGGGACTGAAGCTTTCTTT

clone_size: -
d_call: TRBD2
j_call: TRBJ2-1
v_call: TRBV9
cdr3_aa: CASSGGGLAEFF
cdr3_nt: TGTGCCAGCAGCGGAGGAGGACTAGCGGAGTTCTTC

clone_size: -
d_call: TRBD2
j_call: TRBJ2-3
v_call: TRBV4-3
cdr3_aa: CASSQDLAGLTDTQYF
cdr3_nt: TGCGCCAGCAGCCAAGATCTAGCGGGGCTCACAGATACGCAGTATTTT

clone_size: -
d_call: TRBD2
j_call: TRBJ2-7
v_call: TRBV9
cdr3_aa: CASSPGGLAAKFYEQYF
cdr3_nt: TGTGCCAGCAGCCCCGGGGGGTTAGCCGCTAAATTCTACGAGCAGTACTTC

clone_size: -
d_call: TRBD1
j_call: TRBJ2-7
v_call: TRBV5-5
cdr3_aa: CASSLASGQGYYEQYF
cdr3_nt: TGTGCCAGCAGCTTGGCCTCGGGACAGGGCTACTACGAGCAGTACTTC

clone_size: -
d_call: -
j_call: TRBJ1-1
v_call: TRBV6-2/TRBV6-3
cdr3_aa: CASSRTVSLTEAFF
cdr3_nt: TGTGCCAGCAGTCGGACAGTCTCCCTCACTGAAGCTTTCTTT

clone_size: -
d_call: TRBD1
j_call: TRBJ2-7
v_call: TRBV29-1
cdr3_aa: CSVASRTGSSGEQYF
cdr3_nt: TGCAGCGTGGCCTCCCGGACAGGGAGCTCGGGGGAGCAGTACTTC

clone_size: once
d_call: TRBD1
j_call: TRBJ2-7
v_call: TRBV3-1/TRBV3-2
cdr3_aa: CASSQPLTGTGSSNEQYF
cdr3_nt: TGTGCCAGCAGCCAACCGCTAACCGGGACAGGGTCTTCTAACGAGCAGTACTTC

clone_size: -
d_call: TRBD2
j_call: TRBJ2-7
v_call: TRBV5-6
cdr3_aa: CASSLRTSHSYEQYF
cdr3_nt: TGTGCCAGCAGCTTGAGGACTAGCCACTCCTACGAGCAGTACTTC

clone_size: -
d_call: -
j_call: TRBJ1-5
v_call: TRBV30
cdr3_aa: CAWQGASNQPQHF
cdr3_nt: TGTGCCTGGCAGGGCGCTAGCAATCAGCCCCAGCATTTT

clone_size: -
d_call: TRBD1
j_call: TRBJ1-4
v_call: TRBV7-7
cdr3_aa: CASSRTYRGGDEKLFF
cdr3_nt: TGTGCTAGCAGCCGTACGTACAGGGGCGGCGATGAAAAACTGTTTTTT

clone_size: -
d_call: -
j_call: TRBJ1-5
v_call: TRBV3-1/TRBV3-2
cdr3_aa: CASSHGGSNQPQHF
cdr3_nt: TGTGCCAGCAGCCACGGGGGGAGCAATCAGCCCCAGCATTTT

clone_size: -
d_call: TRBD2
j_call: TRBJ2-1
v_call: TRBV28
cdr3_aa: CASSFGWLREREEQFF
cdr3_nt: TGTGCCAGCAGTTTTGGTTGGTTGCGGGAGCGCGAGGAGCAGTTCTTC

clone_size: once
d_call: TRBD1
j_call: TRBJ1-2
v_call: TRBV29-1
cdr3_aa: CSATVGDRAYGYTF
cdr3_nt: TGCAGCGCCACCGTAGGGGACAGGGCCTATGGCTACACCTTC

clone_size: once
d_call: TRBD1
j_call: TRBJ1-5
v_call: TRBV7-9
cdr3_aa: CASSSKPGQYCQPQHF
cdr3_nt: TGTGCCAGCAGCTCAAAACCGGGACAGTATTGTCAGCCCCAGCATTTT

clone_size: -
d_call: TRBD1
j_call: TRBJ1-2
v_call: TRBV4-3
cdr3_aa: CASSQEGRGRGYTF
cdr3_nt: TGCGCCAGCAGCCAAGAAGGCAGGGGGCGAGGCTACACCTTC

clone_size: -
d_call: TRBD1
j_call: TRBJ1-5
v_call: TRBV28
cdr3_aa: CASSLLDRGSWQPQHF
cdr3_nt: TGTGCCAGCAGTTTACTGGACAGGGGGTCTTGGCAGCCCCAGCATTTT